This entry describes one T cell receptor (beta chain). Authors' data handling: Reference gene primer amplification gave estimated nucleated cell counts. TCRdb's copy holds only in-frame clones and misses some; the assay was immunoSEQ multiplex PCR. V and J calls and clone size are as listed in that table; D and trimming were resolved from the DNA. The repertoire holds just under 65,000 clones, with roughly four fifths as singletons. This specimen belongs to a study of blood T cell repertoires in COVID-19. Study as a whole: Spain, Italy and the United States supplied samples that represented acute and convalescent COVID-19. PBMCs, B-cell-depleted T cells, or T cells provided the cDNA or gDNA that made up the material.

Germline V gene data show CDR1 as MNHEY and CDR2 as SVGAGI. The CDR3 sequence is 15 residues long. Trimming shortened V by 6 bases and J by 0 bases, and 15 bases separated the two germline ends. This chain connects TRBV6-5 to TRBJ2-7, with D possibly matching TRBD1 (6 bases). The receptor comes from a human donor in a cohort sampled during active COVID-19. Source material: peripheral blood. CDR3 residues: CASSRDTRSSYEQYF. In nucleotides, the CDR3 is TGTGCCAGCAGCCGGGACACCAGGAGCTCCTACGAGCAGTACTTC.